This T cell receptor (beta chain) was profiled in a study of cytomegalovirus exposure and HLA in healthy donors. Findings of the study overall: Most observed TCR sequences were rare, whereas some public TCRs were detected in many donors. Donors belonging to an Asian-associated ancestry cluster reportedly showed fewer N-insertions in productive TCRs than the 666-donor mean, according to what a later analysis found. Presence/absence analyses assumed roughly uniform sequencing depth across donors, which may not hold.

PCR used 60 Vbeta primers and 13 Jbeta primers. Generated by immunoSEQ multiplex PCR, the TCRdb table keeps only in-frame clones and is missing some. In the table there are about 130,000 clones, 70% to 80% of which are singletons. The germline V gene encodes CDR1 SEHNR and CDR2 FQNEAQ (reference sequence). The V end was cut by 3 bases, the J end by 3 bases, with 8 bases between. This CDR3 is built from 14 residues. As to this clone: Its antigen is currently unknown.

The source is a woman between 50 and 59 years old in good health and CMV-seronegative. The sequencing input was PBMCs. This sequence joins TRBV7-9 and TRBJ2-2; possible D gene TRBD2, 5 bases. This chain's CDR3 is CASSLGGYTGELFF. CDR3 nucleotides: TGTGCCAGCAGCTTGGGCGGGTACACCGGGGAGCTGTTTTTT. Full variable domain (outside the CDR3, taken from reference TRBV7-9 and TRBJ2-2): DTGVSQNPRHKITKRGQNVTFRCDPISEHNRLYWYRQTLGQGPEFLTYFQNEAQLEKSRLLSDRFSAERPKGSFSTLEIQRTEQGDSAMYLCASSLGGYTGELFFGEGSRLTVL.